This TCR beta chain was captured in a study of OX40 agonist ivuxolimab in advanced cancers. Study observations and caveats: The antigen specificity of the peripheral T cells (those that were expanded) was not determined.

V dropped 2 bases and J dropped 3 bases, with 13 bases sitting between them. CDR1 is MNHNY and CDR2 is SVGAGI in the germline V gene (reference sequence). The CDR3 is made up of 15 amino acids. Turning to this clone: Its antigen is unidentified.

Using immunoSEQ multiplex PCR, the repertoire was profiled, and TCRdb retains in-frame clones only, with some absent. The profile covers approximately 88,000 clones, with roughly 88% appearing a single time and around 0.78% taken by the ten largest. The material was CD4+ or CD8+ T cells sorted from blood, obtained in a trial of the OX40 agonist ivuxolimab. This chain joins TRBV6-6 and TRBJ1-1, with a weak D call TRBD1 (6 bases). This clonotype originated in an adult with an advanced solid tumor such as melanoma, head and neck, liver or kidney cancer. This CDR3 is CASSYAGAQDTEAFF. The CDR3 DNA reads as TGTGCCAGCAGTTACGCGGGGGCACAAGACACTGAAGCTTTCTTT.